These T cell receptor beta chains were read from a single sample in a study of T cell responses to AZD1222 COVID-19 vaccine. Libraries were prepared by immunoSEQ multiplex PCR; TCRdb keeps only in-frame clonotypes and omits some of them. This sample yields approximately 150,000 clones, of which about nine tenths are seen a single time; about 6% belongs to the top ten. This specimen was peripheral blood, taken 28 days after the second AZD1222 dose. The origin of the receptors is an adult who received the AZD1222 COVID-19 vaccine. Each CDR3 is given with its conserved first and last residue. The D gene is left open where the match is weak. A clone size is listed for some rows: how often the clone was seen (once, few, many), or a class if it is expanded.

D | J | V | size | DNA | CDR3
TRBD2 | TRBJ2-3 | TRBV3-1/TRBV3-2 | NA | TGTGCCAGCAGCCAAGGACCTAGCGGGGGAGGGACCTCGGACACAGATACGCAGTATTTT | CASSQGPSGGGTSDTDTQYF
TRBD1 | TRBJ1-2 | TRBV2 | few | TGTGCCAGCACTCAACGGGGACAGGGGCAAGGCTACACCTTC | CASTQRGQGQGYTF
NA | TRBJ1-4 | TRBV6-1 | NA | TGTGCCAGCAGTGCGTCAGGCGCCGCCCCAACTAATGAAAAACTGTTTTTT | CASSASGAAPTNEKLFF
NA | TRBJ1-4 | TRBV28 | NA | TGTGCCAGCAGTTTAGGGGGGAGGAGAGAAAAACTGTTTTTT | CASSLGGRREKLFF
TRBD1 | TRBJ1-1 | TRBV11-2 | NA | TGTGCCAGCAGCTCCACACCGGACAGGGGCACTGAAGCTTTCTTT | CASSSTPDRGTEAFF
TRBD2 | TRBJ2-1 | TRBV10-3 | NA | TGTGCCATCAGTGCTTTAGCGGGGGGCCTCAATGAGCAGTTCTTC | CAISALAGGLNEQFF
NA | TRBJ2-5 | TRBV27 | medium-sized | TGTGCCAGCAGCCACGGGGCCTGGGAGACCCAGTACTTC | CASSHGAWETQYF
NA | TRBJ1-2 | TRBV29-1 | NA | TGCAGCGTCTTATACGGGAGCTCAAACTATGGCTACACCTTC | CSVLYGSSNYGYTF
TRBD1 | TRBJ1-4 | TRBV28 | NA | TGTGCCAGCAGTTCCGAGGGCAGGGGGAGAGAGACTAATGAAAAACTGTTTTTT | CASSSEGRGRETNEKLFF
TRBD2 | TRBJ2-3 | TRBV24-1 | NA | TGTGCCACCAGTGACCCCGAAGGACTAGCGGGGGCCGGGGGTACGCAGTATTTT | CATSDPEGLAGAGGTQYF
NA | TRBJ1-2 | TRBV30 | NA | TGTGCCTGGAAGGGTTGGTGGTATGGCTACACCTTC | CAWKGWWYGYTF
NA | TRBJ1-3 | TRBV7-2 | NA | TGTGCCAGCAGCCCACAAAGGCAGGGGTTATCGGGAAACACCATATATTTT | CASSPQRQGLSGNTIYF
NA | TRBJ1-5 | TRBV19 | once | TGTGCCAGTAGTATAGAAGGGGCGATTAGCAATCAGCCCCAGCATTTT | CASSIEGAISNQPQHF
NA | TRBJ1-3 | TRBV6-5 | NA | TGTGCCAGCAGTTACGGGGGAGGAGGAAACACCATATATTTT | CASSYGGGGNTIYF
NA | TRBJ2-6 | TRBV6-5 | NA | TGTGCCAGCAGCGCAGGTATCTCTGGGGCCAACGTCCTGACTTTC | CASSAGISGANVLTF
TRBD2 | TRBJ2-7 | TRBV28 | NA | TGTGCCAGCAGTTTACCCCGGGAGGCCTACGAGCAGTACTTC | CASSLPREAYEQYF
TRBD1 | TRBJ1-3 | TRBV5-4 | NA | TGTGCCAGCAGCGGCGGACAGGCCTCTGGAAACACCATATATTTT | CASSGGQASGNTIYF
NA | TRBJ2-7 | TRBV4-2 | NA | TGTGCCAGCAGCCAAGTTCAGAGCTCCTACGAGCAGTACTTC | CASSQVQSSYEQYF
NA | TRBJ2-7 | TRBV11-3 | NA | TGTGCCAGCAGCTTATCCGGCAACGAGCAGTACTTC | CASSLSGNEQYF
NA | TRBJ2-5 | TRBV7-2 | NA | TGTGCCAGCTCTCCCGGGGGCGCCGGTAAAGAGACCCAGTACTTC | CASSPGGAGKETQYF
NA | TRBJ1-4 | TRBV28 | NA | TGTGCCAGCAGTTCCCCGTCAACTAATGAAAAACTGTTTTTT | CASSSPSTNEKLFF
NA | TRBJ2-3 | TRBV6-1 | NA | TGTGCCAGCAGTGAAAGGGCTCCATCCGGTACGCAGTATTTT | CASSERAPSGTQYF
NA | TRBJ2-5 | TRBV9 | NA | TGTGCCAGCAGCGTGCAAGAGACCCAGTACTTC | CASSVQETQYF
NA | TRBJ1-4 | TRBV7-9 | NA | TGTGCCAGCAGCTTCATGGAGGGGACTAATGAAAAACTGTTTTTT | CASSFMEGTNEKLFF
TRBD2 | TRBJ2-1 | TRBV20-1 | NA | TGCAGTGCTAGTACGGGAGGTTCAGGTGAGCAGTTCTTC | CSASTGGSGEQFF
TRBD2 | TRBJ2-7 | TRBV13 | NA | TGTGCCAGCAGCTCCGAGCCCCCTAGCGGGAGGACCCACGAGCAGTACTTC | CASSSEPPSGRTHEQYF
TRBD2 | TRBJ2-2 | TRBV28 | once | TGTGCCAGCAGCTCCGGGGGGGCCGGCACCGGGGAGCTGTTTTTT | CASSSGGAGTGELFF
NA | TRBJ2-7 | TRBV11-2 | few | TGTGCCAGCAGTCAAGGAGGGGGTTCCTCCTACGAGCAGTACTTC | CASSQGGGSSYEQYF
NA | TRBJ1-2 | TRBV28 | NA | TGTGCCAGCAGTGCGCAGGGGAATGGCTACACCTTC | CASSAQGNGYTF
NA | TRBJ1-5 | TRBV5-6 | NA | TGTGCCAGCAGCTTGGCGGGTAAAACTAACGGCAATCAGCCCCAGCATTTT | CASSLAGKTNGNQPQHF